The entry below gives a single T cell receptor (beta chain) sequence along with its context. It has no known antigen specificity. No base quality values were provided; no much bigger clone lies one nucleotide off. The receptor library was made with the immunoSEQ multiplex PCR assay. The multiplex PCR relied on a mix of 60 forward primers for TCR Vbeta segments and 13 reverse primers for TCR Jbeta segments. Amplification of the CDR3 region of rearranged TCR beta genes was performed with a multiplex PCR assay on genomic DNA. The amplified TCR beta libraries were sequenced on the Illumina HiSeq System as 87-base-pair reads. As for the original processing: In a later analysis, some 80 million unique TCR beta chains were counted across the 500 to 850 repertoires, and approximately 11 million of these chains were shared by at least two donors. Raw reads were error-corrected and collapsed into unique sequences by a nearest-neighbor algorithm in which closely related sequences were merged to remove PCR and sequencing errors. CDR3 sequences were aligned to IMGT reference sequences to assign V, D and J gene segments. For a sequence to be retained, at least a six-nucleotide match to both a V gene segment and a J gene segment was required. Rearrangements were called productive when the CDR3 lacked stop codons and stayed in frame with V and J; all others were non-productive. CDR3 was defined according to IMGT convention as the region running from the second conserved V-encoded cysteine to the conserved J-encoded phenylalanine. The earlier analysis of about 640 of the donors excluded any sequence lacking an unambiguous match to a single V gene segment. In an earlier analysis of some 590 of the donors, V segments were called functional above 56.7% productive rearrangements and were called segregating when the between-donor standard deviation exceeded 5%. To diagnose cytomegalovirus status from the catalog of TCR beta chain sequences, a statistical classification framework was built. V and J gene assignment, in a later analysis, came from comparing TCR nucleotide sequences with IMGT/GENE-DB human TR gene sequences. The TCRdist pipeline was used in a later analysis to assign CDR3 sequences and most-parsimonious VDJ recombination scenarios. A later analysis defined each TCR beta chain by its CDR3 amino acid sequence plus V-gene family, and excluded reads lacking a unique V-gene family. As a way to deal with suspected cross-contamination and a sequencing artifact, a later analysis dropped hundreds of nucleotide sequences that were highly shared and had low generation probability. For each public chain, a later analysis derived a clonal expansion index from normalized ranks of inferred template counts within each repertoire. A later analysis computed generation probabilities with a VDJ recombination model fitted to out-of-frame rearrangements, and checked the results against IGoR. In a later analysis, hypergeometric tests were used to score TCR-TCR, TCR-HLA and TCR-CMV co-occurrence, with a repertoire-size bias correction applied to TCR pairs. A later analysis estimated false discovery rates by permuting HLA or CMV assignments 20 times. In a later analysis, co-occurring TCRs were grouped using DBSCAN, with TCRdist sequence similarity added in when clustering inside HLA-allele-positive subsets. Repertoires with fewer than 30,000 or more than 120,000 public chains, plus five repertoires with anomalous nucleotide sharing, were excluded from co-occurrence clustering. Sourced from immuneACCESS, this table was stored by TCRdb with only in-frame sequences that have V and J called. A share of the clones is absent; for the studies checked, an unresolved V gene accounts for under half, and the remainder has no known explanation. The DNA gave D and trimming, while V, J and clone size come from that table. Counted in this sample were some 170,000 clones; almost 80% of them appeared once. The biggest ten clones account for 6.3% of the sample.

The germline V end is reduced by 3 bases and the J end by 3 bases; junction bases left unmatched: 5. In the germline V gene, CDR1 corresponds to MRHNA and CDR2 to SNTAGT. The CDR3 sequence holds 15 residues, the cysteine and phenylalanine included. The read is trimmed to its CDR3 DNA, 45 bases read in frame from base 1. The data belong to a study of cytomegalovirus exposure and HLA in healthy donors (dated by TCRdb to between 2016 and 2019). Regarding the study in general: An earlier analysis of 587 of the donors reported under 300 Gb of sequence data and around 100 million unique TCR beta sequences obtained from some 170 million T cells. The genetic ancestry cluster associated with self-reported Caucasian donors included about four fifths of the roughly 380 genotyped donors. A later analysis re-analyzed previously published TCR beta repertoires from approximately 700 donors and added high-resolution HLA genotyping to study TCR occurrence patterns. HLA typing included class I and class II loci at four-digit resolution. An early release that covered some 640 HLA-typed donors contained around 330 gigabases of sequencing data and about 84 million unique TCR sequences. Among about 400 genotyped donors of the cohort, an average of approximately 240,000 unique TCR beta nucleotide sequences was sequenced per donor, of which about 19% were non-productive. The T cell repertoires of 666 subjects were profiled by immunosequencing and related to cytomegalovirus serostatus. Because of strong linkage in the cohort, roughly five DR-DQ haplotypes were treated as single units for association and clustering. Every repertoire in the discovery cohort had been generated on one and the same sequencing platform. Donor age, sex, ethnicity and CMV serostatus were collected together with the repertoire data. Rather than drawing on any new phenotypic data, the later analysis identified candidate immune exposures from TCR beta sequences and the way those sequences occurred across donors. The study aimed to test whether cataloging public T cell receptors could reveal signatures of past pathogen exposure. In a later genetic analysis, genome-wide SNP genotypes for about 55% of the roughly 670 donors were used, and that subset was treated as a discovery cohort. An earlier analysis of 587 of the donors applied high-throughput TCR beta sequencing to assess whether each TCR beta V gene segment acted as functional or pseudogenic. A separate validation cohort of some 130 different subjects was used in addition to the roughly 700-subject first cohort. Typing coverage varied by locus: roughly 620-640 donors for A, B, C, DRB1 and DQB1; roughly 500 for DQA1; about 590 for DPA1; 450 to 480 for DPB1. High-throughput TCR immunosequencing, statistical association of individual TCRs with disease status, and machine learning were combined to predict cytomegalovirus infection status.

Beyond this particular receptor, the publication reports: A further reported finding was that TCR beta sequences accurately predicted the HLA-A and HLA-B alleles for most subjects in the first cohort. Approximately 16 rarely observed V segments, including chromosome 9 orphons, were excluded from the earlier analysis of just under 600 of the donors because counts were too low. Because HLA typing was missing for some donors at each locus, association tests included only the typed subset. For the cohort, immune exposure information was limited to CMV serostatus. The study gave a list of about 150 TCR beta chains associated with cytomegalovirus. Broadly in line with IMGT annotations, most TCR beta V segments showed up in productive rearrangements about 87% or about 30% of the time in an earlier analysis of 587 of the donors. A later genetic analysis associated a missense DCLRE1C variant with V-gene and J-gene trimming of TCR beta chains, and an independent cohort replicated the association. A later analysis found that most CMV-associated TCR beta chains appeared HLA-restricted, with HLA associations seemingly driven largely by CMV exposure. The 87-base-pair reads could not distinguish some IMGT-functional V segments, including TRBV6-2 and TRBV6-3, so those segments were excluded. Assigning TCR associations to individual alleles was difficult when HLA alleles, especially DR and DQ, strongly co-occurred. Compared with equally common non-associated chains, HLA-associated TCR beta chains in a later analysis were more clonally expanded and had lower generation probabilities. Sequencing depth was assumed to be roughly uniform across donors in the presence/absence analyses, though that assumption may not hold. Only TCR beta chains were sequenced in this cohort, and the absence of alpha or paired-chain data limited detectable features. It was suggested by the authors that the approach could potentially be generalized to other disease states and immunological phenotypes. In a later analysis, 15,000 to 20,000 TCR beta sequences were associated with specific HLA alleles at a false discovery rate of 0.05. Correlated functional status among segregating V segments might reflect linkage disequilibrium, but an unknown experimental factor could not be ruled out. According to a later genetic analysis, donors in an Asian-associated ancestry cluster had fewer N-insertions in productive TCRs than the approximately 690-donor mean. A group of highly shared sequence variants was considered likely to be a technical artifact of the sequencing pipeline. In a later analysis, several top co-occurrence clusters were reported to appear linked to parvovirus B19, influenza, CMV and Epstein-Barr virus. According to a later analysis, TCR association rates differed among HLA loci, with DRB1 alleles showing the most associated TCRs and HLA-C alleles showing the fewest. Most TCR sequences were seen in very few donors, while some public TCRs were found in many individuals. In vitro tests confirmed that a few of the cytomegalovirus-associated TCR beta chains recognize cytomegalovirus antigens. The classifier was reported to diagnose cytomegalovirus status with high specificity and sensitivity in both the original cohort and the validation cohort.

The cohort was made up of about 670 healthy bone marrow donors. At the time of sampling, all cohort members were nominally healthy, though unrecorded immune exposures were likely present. The donor tested CMV seropositive, placing the donor among the roughly 300 seropositive members of the cohort. Every donor gave a peripheral blood sample, and the peripheral blood mononuclear cells from that sample were used for TCR beta sequencing. The Qiagen DNeasy Blood Extraction Kit was used to extract genomic DNA from the blood cell samples. Specimen: PBMCs. The sequence is built from TRBV6-4 and TRBJ2-1, and 7 junctional nucleotides match TRBD2. This clonotype was obtained from a man aged 35 to 55 in good health and CMV-seropositive. The CDR3 corresponds to CASSEQAGFYNEQFF. Here is the DNA: TGTGCCAGCAGTGAGCAAGCGGGATTCTACAATGAGCAGTTCTTC.